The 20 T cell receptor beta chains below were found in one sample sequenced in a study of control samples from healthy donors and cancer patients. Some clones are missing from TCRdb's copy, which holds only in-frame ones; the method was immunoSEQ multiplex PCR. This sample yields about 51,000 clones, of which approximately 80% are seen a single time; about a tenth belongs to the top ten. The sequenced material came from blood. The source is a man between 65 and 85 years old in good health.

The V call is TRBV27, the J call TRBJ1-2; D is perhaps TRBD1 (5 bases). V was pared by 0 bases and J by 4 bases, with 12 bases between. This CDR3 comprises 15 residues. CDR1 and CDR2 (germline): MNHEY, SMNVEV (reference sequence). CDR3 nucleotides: TGTGCCAGCAGTTTATCGCCGGGGCGGATCTATGGCTACACCTTC. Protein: CASSLSPGRIYGYTF.

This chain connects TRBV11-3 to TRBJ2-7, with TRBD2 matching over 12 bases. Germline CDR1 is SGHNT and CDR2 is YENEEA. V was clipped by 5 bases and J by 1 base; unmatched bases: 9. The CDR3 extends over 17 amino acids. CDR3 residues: CASSPTSGRKGSYEQYF. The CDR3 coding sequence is TGTGCCAGCAGCCCCACTAGCGGGAGGAAAGGATCCTACGAGCAGTACTTC.

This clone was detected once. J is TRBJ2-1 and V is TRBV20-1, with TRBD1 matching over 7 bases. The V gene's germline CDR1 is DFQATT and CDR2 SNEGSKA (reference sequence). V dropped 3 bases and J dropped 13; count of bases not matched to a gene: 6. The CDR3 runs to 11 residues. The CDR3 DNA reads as TGCAGTGCTAGCGTTTGGGACAGTCAGTTCTTC. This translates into CSASVWDSQFF.

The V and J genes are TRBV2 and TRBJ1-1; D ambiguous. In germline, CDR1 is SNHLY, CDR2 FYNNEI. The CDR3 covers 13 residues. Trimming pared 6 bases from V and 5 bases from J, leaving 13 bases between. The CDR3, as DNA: TGTGCCAGCAGCCCGGAAGGGTTGACTGAAGCTTTCTTT. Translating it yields CASSPEGLTEAFF.

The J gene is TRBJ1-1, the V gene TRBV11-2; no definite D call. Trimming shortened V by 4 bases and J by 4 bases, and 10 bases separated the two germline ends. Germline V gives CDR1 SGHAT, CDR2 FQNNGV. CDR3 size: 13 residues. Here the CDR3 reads CASSSPRGTEAFF. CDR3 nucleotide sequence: TGTGCCAGCAGCTCCCCGCGGGGCACTGAAGCTTTCTTT.

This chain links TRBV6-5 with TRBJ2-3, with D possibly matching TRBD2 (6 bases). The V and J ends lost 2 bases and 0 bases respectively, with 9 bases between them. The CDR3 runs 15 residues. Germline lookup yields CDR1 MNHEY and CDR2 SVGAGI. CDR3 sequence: CASSYGGTSTDTQYF. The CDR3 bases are TGTGCCAGCAGTTACGGGGGGACTAGCACAGATACGCAGTATTTT.

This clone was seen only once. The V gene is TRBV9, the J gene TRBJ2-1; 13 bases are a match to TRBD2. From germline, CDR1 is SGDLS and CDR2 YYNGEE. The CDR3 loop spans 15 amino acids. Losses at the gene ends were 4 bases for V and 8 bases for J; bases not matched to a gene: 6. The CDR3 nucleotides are TGTGCCAGCAGCCCTACTAGCGGGAGGGACCATGAGCAGTTCTTC. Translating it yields CASSPTSGRDHEQFF.

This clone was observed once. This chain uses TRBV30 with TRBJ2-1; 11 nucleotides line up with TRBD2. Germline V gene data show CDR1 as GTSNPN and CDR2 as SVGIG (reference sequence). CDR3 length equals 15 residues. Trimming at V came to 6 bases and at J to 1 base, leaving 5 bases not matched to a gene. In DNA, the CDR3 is TGTGCCTGTAGACGACTAGCGGGGTCCTACAATGAGCAGTTCTTC. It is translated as CACRRLAGSYNEQFF.

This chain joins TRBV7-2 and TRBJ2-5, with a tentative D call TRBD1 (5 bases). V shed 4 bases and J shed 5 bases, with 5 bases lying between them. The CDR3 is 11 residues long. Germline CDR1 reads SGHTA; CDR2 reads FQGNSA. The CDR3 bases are TGTGCCAGCAGCTCAGGGGAGACCCAGTACTTC. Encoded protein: CASSSGETQYF.

The CDR3 region is CASSYVRLTGELFF. The CDR3 DNA sequence: TGTGCCAGCAGTTACGTCAGGCTAACCGGGGAGCTGTTTTTT. The rearrangement joins TRBV6-5 to TRBJ2-2; unclear D gene. The CDR3 runs to 14 residues. Between the trimmed V and J ends, which lost 2 bases and 5 bases, there was a span of 9 bases. Germline loops: CDR1 MNHEY, CDR2 SVGAGI.

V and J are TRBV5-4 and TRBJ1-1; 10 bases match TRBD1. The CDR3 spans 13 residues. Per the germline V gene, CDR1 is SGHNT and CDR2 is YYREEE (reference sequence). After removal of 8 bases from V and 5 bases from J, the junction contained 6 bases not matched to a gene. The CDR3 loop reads CASHGTGETEAFF. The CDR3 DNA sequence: TGTGCCAGTCACGGGACAGGGGAAACTGAAGCTTTCTTT.

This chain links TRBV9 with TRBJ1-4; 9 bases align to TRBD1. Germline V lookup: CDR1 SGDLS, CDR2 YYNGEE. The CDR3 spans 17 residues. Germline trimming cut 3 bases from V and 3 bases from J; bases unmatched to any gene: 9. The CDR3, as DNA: TGTGCCAGCAGCGAGGGGCCCACAGGGGGCCCTAATGAAAAACTGTTTTTT. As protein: CASSEGPTGGPNEKLFF.

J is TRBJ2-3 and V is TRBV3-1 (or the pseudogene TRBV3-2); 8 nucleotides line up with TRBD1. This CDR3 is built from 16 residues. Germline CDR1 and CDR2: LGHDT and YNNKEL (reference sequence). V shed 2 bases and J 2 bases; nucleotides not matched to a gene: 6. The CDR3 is CASSQYTGGNTDTQYF. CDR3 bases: TGTGCCAGCAGCCAATACACAGGGGGAAACACAGATACGCAGTATTTT.

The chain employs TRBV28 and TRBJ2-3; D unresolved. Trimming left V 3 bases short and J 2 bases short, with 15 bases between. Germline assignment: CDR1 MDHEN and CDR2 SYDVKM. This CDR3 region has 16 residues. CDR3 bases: TGTGCCAGCAGTTTGGTTATCGGTAGGATCACAGATACGCAGTATTTT. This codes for CASSLVIGRITDTQYF.

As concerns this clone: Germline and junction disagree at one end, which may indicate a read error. For the CDR3, the DNA is TGTGCCAGTCACGACAGTACCTATGACTACACCTTC. Residues: CASHDSTYDYTF. The chain combines TRBV2 with TRBJ1-2; D is perhaps TRBD1 (5 bases). The CDR3 is 12 amino acids. Germline V gene lookup returns CDR1 SNHLY and CDR2 FYNNEI.

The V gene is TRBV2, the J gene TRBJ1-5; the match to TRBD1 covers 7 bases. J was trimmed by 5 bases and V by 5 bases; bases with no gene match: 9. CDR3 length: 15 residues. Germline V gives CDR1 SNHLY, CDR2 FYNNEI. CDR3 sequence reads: CASSSSYQGDQPQHF. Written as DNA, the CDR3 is TGTGCCAGCAGTTCTTCTTACCAGGGGGATCAGCCCCAGCATTTT.

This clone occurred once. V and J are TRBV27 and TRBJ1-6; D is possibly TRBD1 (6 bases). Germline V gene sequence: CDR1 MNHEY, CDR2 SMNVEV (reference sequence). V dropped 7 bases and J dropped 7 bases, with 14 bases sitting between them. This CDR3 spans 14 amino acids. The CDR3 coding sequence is TGTGCCAGCACCCGGGTGGACAGAAATTCACCCCTCCACTTT. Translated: CASTRVDRNSPLHF.

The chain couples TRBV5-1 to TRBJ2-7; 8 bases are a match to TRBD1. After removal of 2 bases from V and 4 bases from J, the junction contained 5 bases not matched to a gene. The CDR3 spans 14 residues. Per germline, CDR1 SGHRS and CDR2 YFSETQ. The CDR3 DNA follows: TGCGCCAGCAGCTTCACAGGGGGGTGGTACGAGCAGTACTTC. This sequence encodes CASSFTGGWYEQYF.

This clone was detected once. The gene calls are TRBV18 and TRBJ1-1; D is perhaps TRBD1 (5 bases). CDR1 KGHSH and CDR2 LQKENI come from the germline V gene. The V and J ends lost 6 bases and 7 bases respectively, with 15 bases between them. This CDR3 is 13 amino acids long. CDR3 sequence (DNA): TGTGCCAGCTCGCCGATTGGGACGGATGAAGCTTTCTTT. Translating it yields CASSPIGTDEAFF.

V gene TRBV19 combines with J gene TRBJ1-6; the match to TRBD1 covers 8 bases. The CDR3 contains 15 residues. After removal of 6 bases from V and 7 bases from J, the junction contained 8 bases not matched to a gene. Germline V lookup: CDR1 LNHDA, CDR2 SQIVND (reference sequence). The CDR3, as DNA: TGTGCCAGTAGGACAGGGGACGTGGGGAATTCACCCCTCCACTTT. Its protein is CASRTGDVGNSPLHF.